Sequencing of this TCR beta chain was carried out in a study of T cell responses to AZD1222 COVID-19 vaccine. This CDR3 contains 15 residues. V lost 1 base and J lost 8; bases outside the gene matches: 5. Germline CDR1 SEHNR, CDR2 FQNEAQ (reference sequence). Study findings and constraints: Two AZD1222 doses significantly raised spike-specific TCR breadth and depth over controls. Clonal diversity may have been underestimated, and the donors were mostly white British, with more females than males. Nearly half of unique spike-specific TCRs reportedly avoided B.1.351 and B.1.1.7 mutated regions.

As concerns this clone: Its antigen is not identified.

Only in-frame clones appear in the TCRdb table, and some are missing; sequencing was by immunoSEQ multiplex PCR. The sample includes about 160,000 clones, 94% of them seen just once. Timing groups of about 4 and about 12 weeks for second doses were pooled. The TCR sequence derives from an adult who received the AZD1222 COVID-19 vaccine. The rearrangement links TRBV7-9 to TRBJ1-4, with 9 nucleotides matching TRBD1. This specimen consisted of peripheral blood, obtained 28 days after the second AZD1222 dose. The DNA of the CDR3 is TGTGCCAGCAGCTTAGTACAGGGGGCTCTGGAAAAACTGTTTTTT. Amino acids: CASSLVQGALEKLFF.